Below, 23 T cell receptor beta chains from the same sample are listed, as sequenced in a study of shared clonotypes between healthy human individuals. Method: immunoSEQ multiplex PCR; TCRdb's copy keeps in-frame clones and lacks some. This sample has under 550,000 clones, with about 96% found just once. The sample was naive CD4+ T cells sorted from blood. This sample's subset: CD45RA+ positively selected. Receptors originate from a woman younger than 45 in good health.

Notes on this clone: Additional DNA sequences in this sample encode the identical CDR3. V usage is TRBV18 and J usage is TRBJ1-4, with no clear D. This CDR3 comprises 14 residues. V lost 3 bases and J lost 0, with 5 bases in between. Germline CDR1 and CDR2: KGHSH and LQKENI. The CDR3 protein is CASSPGATNEKLFF. The CDR3 DNA follows: TGTGCCAGCTCACCGGGAGCAACTAATGAAAAACTGTTTTTT.

On this clone: Other DNA sequences within the sample encode an identical CDR3. Here the CDR3 DNA reads TGCGCCAGCAGCTTGGGCGTGAACACTGAAGCTTTCTTT. Protein: CASSLGVNTEAFF. This chain links TRBV5-1 with TRBJ1-1, with D hard to call. This CDR3 region has 13 residues. Germline-derived CDR1 and CDR2 are SGHRS and YFSETQ. Trimming left V 0 bases short and J 0 bases short, with 3 bases between.

This chain connects TRBV7-2 to TRBJ2-3; D is ambiguous. Germline V gives CDR1 SGHTA, CDR2 FQGNSA. This CDR3 spans 14 amino acids. Trimming removed 6 bases at V and 0 bases at J, with 10 bases between. Here the CDR3 DNA reads TGTGCCAGCAGGCTATCGGGTAGCACAGATACGCAGTATTTT. Protein product: CASRLSGSTDTQYF.

The rearrangement joins TRBV6-1 to TRBJ2-6, with 8 nucleotides matching TRBD1. Per germline, CDR1 MNHNS and CDR2 SASEGT. CDR3 size: 18 residues. Unmatched junction bases numbered 7, after V lost 3 bases and J lost 0 bases. The CDR3 DNA reads TGTGCCAGCAGTGATGCGGCAGGGGGCAACTCTGGGGCCAACGTCCTGACTTTC. Translating gives CASSDAAGGNSGANVLTF.

The rearrangement links TRBV4-1 to TRBJ2-2; tentative D call: TRBD1 (6 bases). The V gene's germline CDR1 is MGHRA and CDR2 YSYEKL. Deletions cut 2 bases from V and 3 bases from J, with 13 bases between. The CDR3 runs to 16 residues. CDR3 in amino acids: CASSQTQGFDTGELFF. The CDR3 bases are TGCGCCAGCAGCCAAACACAGGGATTCGACACCGGGGAGCTGTTTTTT.

The chain recombines TRBV19 with TRBJ2-1; 7 bases align to TRBD1. After removal of 8 bases from V and 9 bases from J, the junction contained 16 bases not matched to a gene. The CDR3 sequence is 15 residues long. Per the germline V gene, CDR1 is LNHDA and CDR2 is SQIVND (reference sequence). The CDR3 sequence is CASVAGRGKIGEQFF. Here the CDR3 DNA reads TGTGCCAGTGTCGCGGGCAGGGGGAAGATCGGTGAGCAGTTCTTC.

V is TRBV10-2 and J is TRBJ2-2, with a tentative D call TRBD2 (5 bases). V was shortened by 5 bases and J by 3 bases, with 10 bases between the two germline ends. This CDR3 region has 14 residues. The V gene's germline CDR1 is WSHSY and CDR2 SAAADI. The CDR3 region is CASSLDFYTGELFF. DNA for the CDR3: TGCGCCAGCAGTCTGGACTTCTACACCGGGGAGCTGTTTTTT.

The rearrangement uses TRBV28 and TRBJ2-7, with 9 positions matching TRBD2. CDR1 is MDHEN, CDR2 SYDVKM, per germline. This CDR3 region has 16 residues. J lost 2 bases, V lost 1 base, and 6 bases had no gene match. The CDR3 region is CASSLYRASGAYEQYF. CDR3 nucleotides: TGTGCCAGCAGTTTATATCGGGCTAGCGGGGCCTACGAGCAGTACTTC.

The chain uses TRBV6-1 and TRBJ2-7; maybe TRBD2 (6 bases). V was pared by 2 bases and J by 13 bases, with 12 bases between. The germline gives CDR1 MNHNS, CDR2 SASEGT. The CDR3 length is 11 residues. The CDR3 reads CASSEFMGGYF. The CDR3 DNA reads as TGTGCCAGCAGTGAATTTATGGGAGGCTACTTC.

The chain couples TRBV7-9 to TRBJ2-6; 8 bases agree with TRBD1. The trim removed 2 bases at V and 2 bases at J, leaving 5 bases unmatched. The V gene's germline CDR1 is SEHNR and CDR2 FQNEAQ (reference sequence). CDR3 length equals 17 residues. CDR3 DNA sequence: TGTGCCAGCAGCTTAAGACAGGGGACAACTGGGGCCAACGTCCTGACTTTC. Translation: CASSLRQGTTGANVLTF.

V gene TRBV2 combines with J gene TRBJ2-3; D may match TRBD1 or TRBD2 (5 bases each). The CDR3 is 14 amino acids. Germline V gene sequence: CDR1 SNHLY, CDR2 FYNNEI. V shed 5 bases and J shed 1 base, with 10 bases lying between them. Written as DNA, the CDR3 is TGTGCCAGCAGTCTACTAGGGGGCACAGATACGCAGTATTTT. Encoded protein: CASSLLGGTDTQYF.

This clone was seen only once. The V and J genes are TRBV5-1 and TRBJ2-1; D may be TRBD2 (5 bases). CDR3 length: 15 residues. Germline values: CDR1 SGHRS, CDR2 YFSETQ. Trimming pared 4 bases from V and 5 bases from J, leaving 16 bases between. The CDR3 DNA is TGCGCCAGCAGCACTTCGAGGCGGGCTGACAATGAGCAGTTCTTC. This gives the protein CASSTSRRADNEQFF.

This chain uses TRBV5-1 with TRBJ2-3; 10 nucleotides line up with TRBD2. CDR3 length: 16 amino acids. Germline V gives CDR1 SGHRS, CDR2 YFSETQ. The J segment lost 2 bases and the V segment lost 4 bases, leaving 7 bases of the junction unmatched. The CDR3 region has the DNA TGCGCCAGCAGCCGGGGGACTAGCGATTACACAGATACGCAGTATTTT. It is translated as CASSRGTSDYTDTQYF.

Points on this clone: Within the sample, other DNA sequences also encode this same CDR3. This chain connects TRBV28 to TRBJ2-3; D is undetermined. V was shortened by 4 bases and J by 1 base, with 12 bases between the two germline ends. The V gene's germline CDR1 is MDHEN and CDR2 SYDVKM. The CDR3 extends over 15 amino acids. CDR3 residues: CASSSPPGGTDTQYF. For the CDR3, the DNA is TGTGCCAGCAGTTCCCCCCCGGGCGGCACAGATACGCAGTATTTT.

The chain couples TRBV10-3 to TRBJ2-1; 9 bases align to TRBD2. CDR1 ENHRY and CDR2 SYGVKD come from the germline V gene. Trimming cost V 3 bases and J 8 bases; bases outside gene matches: 11. This CDR3 region has 16 residues. Here the CDR3 DNA reads TGTGCCATCAGTGACCCTATAGCGGGAGTAACCCATGAGCAGTTCTTC. It specifies CAISDPIAGVTHEQFF.

This chain uses TRBV5-6 with TRBJ2-4; D not resolved. CDR1 is SGHDT and CDR2 is YYEEEE in the germline V gene. This CDR3 contains 16 residues. V lost 4 bases and J lost 5, with 19 bases in between. CDR3 in amino acids: CASSPSSPWVENIQYF. CDR3 coding DNA: TGTGCCAGCAGCCCTTCCTCGCCGTGGGTCGAAAACATTCAGTACTTC.

In its sample, this clone was seen once. V and J are TRBV7-3 and TRBJ1-3; D gene uncertain. CDR1 is SGHTA and CDR2 is FQGTGA in the germline V gene. The CDR3 is 14 residues long. Trimming left V 0 bases short and J 2 bases short, with 5 bases between. Here the CDR3 DNA reads TGTGCCAGCAGCTTAACGGTAACTGGAAACACCATATATTTT. Translation: CASSLTVTGNTIYF.

V usage is TRBV13 and J usage is TRBJ2-7; D gene unclear. The germline CDR1 and CDR2 sequences are PRHDT and FYEKMQ (reference sequence). Trimming cost V 2 bases and J 1 base, with 24 bases left between them. CDR3 length equals 19 residues. For the CDR3, the DNA is TGTGCCAGCAGCTTATATGCCCCGTTGCGGCCGCGCCCATCCTACGAGCAGTACTTC. Translating it yields CASSLYAPLRPRPSYEQYF. The variable domain in full, with the rest retrieved from reference TRBV13 and TRBJ2-7, is AAGVIQSPRHLIKEKRETATLKCYPIPRHDTVYWYQQGPGQDPQFLISFYEKMQSDKGSIPDRFSAQQFSDYHSELNMSSLELGDSALYFCASSLYAPLRPRPSYEQYFGPGTRLTVT.

J is TRBJ2-6 and V is TRBV4-1, with 8 bases fitting TRBD1. Germline CDR1 MGHRA, CDR2 YSYEKL. This CDR3 has 15 residues. V gave up 3 bases and J gave up 2 bases; unmatched junction bases: 0. CDR3 residues: CASSHRGPGANVLTF. The DNA of the CDR3 is TGCGCCAGCAGCCACAGGGGGCCTGGGGCCAACGTCCTGACTTTC.

This chain uses TRBV2 with TRBJ2-1; 12 nucleotides match TRBD2. V shed 5 bases and J 15 bases; nucleotides not matched to a gene: 14. CDR1 SNHLY and CDR2 FYNNEI come from the germline V gene. The CDR3 is 15 amino acids. The CDR3 loop reads CASSPLGLAGPPPFF. CDR3 DNA: TGTGCCAGCAGTCCACTAGGACTAGCGGGACCGCCCCCGTTCTTC.

This sequence joins TRBV9 and TRBJ2-7; 12 nucleotides align to TRBD1. CDR3 size: 18 residues. Germline lookup yields CDR1 SGDLS and CDR2 YYNGEE. J lost 3 bases, V lost 4 bases, and 14 bases had no gene match. The CDR3 protein is CASSPQYYRDRGLYEQYF. The CDR3 bases are TGTGCCAGCAGCCCTCAATATTACCGGGACAGGGGGCTCTACGAGCAGTACTTC.

The rearrangement links TRBV7-8 to TRBJ2-3; D is ambiguous. The germline gives CDR1 SGHVS, CDR2 FQNEAQ. The CDR3 is made up of 14 amino acids. The ends were cut back, 5 bases at V and 5 bases at J, with 14 bases in the middle. This CDR3 reads CASSLTEIVDTQYF. CDR3 nucleotides: TGTGCCAGCAGCCTAACGGAAATTGTAGATACGCAGTATTTT.

Turning to this clone: The junction does not match germline at one end; this may be a read error. This chain joins TRBV4-1 and TRBJ2-7; tentative D call: TRBD2 (6 bases). Germline CDR1 MGHRA, CDR2 YSYEKL. CDR3 length: 13 residues. CDR3 protein: CASSQEWGGERHF. CDR3 DNA: TGCGCCAGCAGCCAAGAGTGGGGCGGGGAACGGCACTTC.